Each of the 15 T cell receptor beta chains below was sequenced from the same sample in a study of blood T cell repertoires in COVID-19. Generated by immunoSEQ multiplex PCR, the TCRdb table keeps only in-frame clones and is missing some. The sample yields 95,000 to 110,000 clones, approximately 89% seen once. Sequencing was carried out using peripheral blood. These receptors all come from a woman at least 80 years old in a cohort sampled during active COVID-19.

The rearrangement links TRBV5-1 to TRBJ2-3, with 7 bases fitting TRBD2. V trimming: 2 bases; J trimming: 1 base; junction bases outside the gene matches: 4. Germline CDR1 and CDR2: SGHRS and YFSETQ. The CDR3 spans 15 residues. The CDR3 DNA is TGCGCCAGCAGCTTTGGGGCGGGAGGCACAGATACGCAGTATTTT. Its protein product is CASSFGAGGTDTQYF.

The chain employs TRBV5-8 and TRBJ2-1; TRBD2 might be the D (5 bases). Trimming pared 2 bases from V and 4 bases from J, leaving 7 bases between. The germline CDR1 and CDR2 sequences are SGHTS and YDEGEE. This CDR3 region has 13 residues. The CDR3 region has the DNA TGTGCCAGCAGCTTTACTAGGTACAATGAGCAGTTCTTC. Translated, it gives CASSFTRYNEQFF.

The V and J genes are TRBV13 and TRBJ1-1; tentative D call: TRBD1 (6 bases). From germline, CDR1 is PRHDT and CDR2 FYEKMQ (reference sequence). V was pared by 7 bases and J by 1 base, with 13 bases between. The CDR3 length is 14 residues. CDR3 sequence reads: CASKPGQQNTEAFF. CDR3 coding DNA: TGTGCCAGCAAACCAGGACAGCAGAACACTGAAGCTTTCTTT.

The V call is TRBV28, the J call TRBJ1-3; no firm D call. Trimming cost V 2 bases and J 0 bases, with 11 bases left between them. The CDR3 covers 16 residues. The germline V gene has CDR1 MDHEN and CDR2 SYDVKM. CDR3 sequence (DNA): TGTGCCAGCAGTTTACTAACGCAATCCTCTGGAAACACCATATATTTT. The encoded protein is CASSLLTQSSGNTIYF.

This chain uses TRBV5-6 with TRBJ1-1, with D possibly TRBD1 on 6 matching bases. The germline CDR1 and CDR2 sequences are SGHDT and YYEEEE. This CDR3 region has 13 residues. V shed 6 bases and J shed 4 bases, with 13 bases lying between them. In DNA, the CDR3 is TGTGCCAGCACCGAACAGGGTTCCACTGAAGCTTTCTTT. This codes for CASTEQGSTEAFF.

The V and J genes are TRBV27 and TRBJ2-5, with D perhaps matching TRBD2 (5 bases). V lost 4 bases to trimming and J lost 6 bases, with 15 bases between them. This CDR3 region has 14 residues. The germline V gene has CDR1 MNHEY and CDR2 SMNVEV (reference sequence). The CDR3 DNA follows: TGTGCCAGCAGTTCCCAACTAGATTTTCAGACCCAGTACTTC. Its protein is CASSSQLDFQTQYF.

This chain connects TRBV11-1 to TRBJ1-1, with D hard to call. V shed 0 bases and J shed 1 base, with 3 bases lying between them. Germline loops: CDR1 SGHAT, CDR2 FQDESV (reference sequence). This CDR3 has 13 amino acids. The CDR3 reads CASSLAWNTEAFF. DNA for the CDR3: TGTGCCAGCAGCTTAGCCTGGAACACTGAAGCTTTCTTT.

V and J are TRBV5-1 and TRBJ2-2, with TRBD2 matching over 7 bases. Trimming at V came to 6 bases and at J to 1 base, leaving 3 bases not matched to a gene. This CDR3 spans 14 amino acids. CDR1 is SGHRS, CDR2 YFSETQ, per germline. In DNA form, the CDR3 reads TGCGCCAGCAACGGCGGGGGGAACACCGGGGAGCTGTTTTTT. Residues: CASNGGGNTGELFF.

V is TRBV7-9 and J is TRBJ1-2; 7 bases are shared with TRBD1. Germline trimming cut 4 bases from V and 0 bases from J; bases unmatched to any gene: 2. Germline CDR1 is SEHNR and CDR2 is FQNEAQ (reference sequence). There are 14 residues in the CDR3. CDR3 coding DNA: TGTGCCAGCAGCTGGGACAGCTCTAACTATGGCTACACCTTC. Translation: CASSWDSSNYGYTF.

This chain joins TRBV2 and TRBJ2-7; D not certain. Germline V gene lookup returns CDR1 SNHLY and CDR2 FYNNEI. V was shortened by 6 bases and J by 3 bases, with 6 bases between the two germline ends. The CDR3 runs 11 residues. CDR3 DNA: TGTGCCAGCAGCCTTTACTACGAGCAGTACTTC. It codes for CASSLYYEQYF.

This chain uses TRBV28 with TRBJ2-1; D gene ambiguous. The CDR3 runs to 12 residues. Germline V gene sequence: CDR1 MDHEN, CDR2 SYDVKM. V dropped 2 bases and J dropped 6 bases, with 5 bases sitting between them. The DNA for the CDR3 is TGTGCCAGCAGTTTAACAGTCAATGAGCAGTTCTTC. Translated: CASSLTVNEQFF.

The chain joins TRBV19 to TRBJ1-2; a weak D match, TRBD1 (6 bases). V was clipped by 7 bases and J by 4 bases, with 16 bases between them. This CDR3 has 14 residues. Germline V gene data show CDR1 as LNHDA and CDR2 as SQIVND (reference sequence). The CDR3 region has the DNA TGTGCCAGTACCCCCGGACAGTCGGGCTATGGCTACACCTTC. Residues: CASTPGQSGYGYTF.

The V and J genes are TRBV27 and TRBJ2-2; a possible D gene is TRBD1 (6 bases). From germline, CDR1 is MNHEY and CDR2 SMNVEV (reference sequence). The V end was cut by 6 bases, the J end by 2 bases, with 10 bases between. The CDR3 runs 14 residues. CDR3 nucleotides: TGTGCCAGCAGACGGGACACCAACACCGGGGAGCTGTTTTTT. It translates to CASRRDTNTGELFF.

The CDR3 bases are TGTGCCAGCAGTTTAGCGGAGAAAGAGACCCAGTACTTC. Its protein is CASSLAEKETQYF. This sequence joins TRBV12-3 or TRBV12-4 and TRBJ2-5; D uncertain. The CDR3 contains 13 residues. Trimming took 0 bases from V and 3 from J, leaving 5 bases between them.

The V and J genes are TRBV5-1 and TRBJ1-2, with a possible D match to TRBD1 (5 bases). V was cut by 0 bases and J by 4 bases, with 10 bases left in between. The CDR3 extends over 14 amino acids. CDR1 is SGHRS, CDR2 YFSETQ, per germline. In DNA form, the CDR3 reads TGCGCCAGCAGCTTGGGTCCGGGGGGCTATGGCTACACCTTC. This translates into CASSLGPGGYGYTF.